This T cell receptor beta chain was observed in a study of radiation and T cells in renal cell carcinoma. TCRdb keeps only in-frame clones here, not all; method: immunoSEQ multiplex PCR. The table records some 75,000 clones, 82% of them present only once. CDR3 length: 13 residues. Per germline, CDR1 KGHSH and CDR2 LQKENI. Trimming cost V 1 base and J 1 base, with 4 bases left between them. Time point indicated: blood 2 weeks post-SBRT. Specified treatment: 15 Gy SBRT to primary tumor, nephrectomy 4 weeks later. Serial blood draws occurred at baseline and 2 and 4 weeks post-SBRT. The patient's renal cell carcinoma had clear cell pathology.

This chain joins TRBV18 and TRBJ2-5; D uncertain. This TCR was recovered from a man between 60 and 75 years old with renal cell carcinoma. Source: blood, taken from a patient whose treatment included radiotherapy and nephrectomy. CDR3 protein: CASSPRVQETQYF. The CDR3 nucleotides read TGTGCCAGCTCACCACGGGTCCAAGAGACCCAGTACTTC.